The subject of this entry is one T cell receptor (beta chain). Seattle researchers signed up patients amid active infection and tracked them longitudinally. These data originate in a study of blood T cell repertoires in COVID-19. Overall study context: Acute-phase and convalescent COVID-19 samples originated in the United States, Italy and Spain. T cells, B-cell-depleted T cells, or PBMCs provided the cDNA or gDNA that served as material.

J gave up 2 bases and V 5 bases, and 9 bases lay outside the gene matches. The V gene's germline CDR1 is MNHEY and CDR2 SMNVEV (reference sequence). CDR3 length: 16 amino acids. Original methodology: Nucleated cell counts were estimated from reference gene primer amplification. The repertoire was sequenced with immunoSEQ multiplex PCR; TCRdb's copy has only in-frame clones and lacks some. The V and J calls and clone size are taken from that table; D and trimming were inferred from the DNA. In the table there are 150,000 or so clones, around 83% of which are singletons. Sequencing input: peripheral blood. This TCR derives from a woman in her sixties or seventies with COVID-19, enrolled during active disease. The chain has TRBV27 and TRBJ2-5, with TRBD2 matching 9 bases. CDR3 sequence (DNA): TGTGCCAGCAGTCCCTACCCGGCGGGGGGGCAAGAGACCCAGTACTTC. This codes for CASSPYPAGGQETQYF.